This T cell receptor (beta chain) originates from a study of blood T cell repertoires in COVID-19. In the study overall: PBMCs, B-cell-depleted T cells, or T cells provided the cDNA or gDNA that made up the material.

The CDR3 spans 17 residues. Trimming pared 1 base from V and 4 bases from J, leaving 18 bases between. The V gene's germline CDR1 is MGHRA and CDR2 YSYEKL. The protocol was immunoSEQ multiplex PCR, while the TCRdb copy is restricted to in-frame clones and leaves out a portion. The top ten clones hold over 8% of a sample with hundreds of thousands of clones, 75% to 90% of them seen once. The sample consisted of PBMCs or T cells enriched from blood (not recorded which). This clonotype originated in a woman aged 40 to 50 who had recovered from COVID-19. V gene TRBV4-1 combines with J gene TRBJ2-3; D perhaps matches TRBD2 (6 bases). The DNA of the CDR3 is TGCGCCAGCAGCCAAGTCCCGGGGGAGCGGGTACCAGATACGCAGTATTTT. Encoded protein: CASSQVPGERVPDTQYF.